This entry describes one TCR beta chain. The data derive from a study of control samples from healthy donors and cancer patients. The germline V gene has CDR1 SEHNR and CDR2 FQNEAQ (reference sequence). This CDR3 has 13 amino acids. The V end was cut by 5 bases, the J end by 4 bases, with 11 bases between. Assay used: immunoSEQ multiplex PCR; TCRdb lists only in-frame clones, some missing. Of 110,000 to 150,000 clones listed, roughly 94% are singletons. The V gene is TRBV7-9, the J gene TRBJ2-5, with D tentatively TRBD1 or TRBD2 (5 bases each). The source material was PBMCs. This clonotype was obtained from a man aged 55 to 70 with colorectal cancer. CDR3: CASSLGTGETQYF. CDR3 DNA: TGTGCCAGCAGCCTCGGGACCGGAGAGACCCAGTACTTC.